This is a list of T cell receptor beta chains from one sample in a study of T-cell reconstitution after alpha-beta-depleted transplantation in children. TCRdb redid the calling of the PCR reads with MiXCR, one entry per CDR3 protein. The profile covers approximately 170,000 distinct CDR3 sequences, with 11% appearing a single time and around 14% taken by the ten largest. This specimen consisted of PBMCs, obtained before TCRalphabeta/CD19-depleted stem cell transplant. The origin of the receptors is a boy aged 2 to 9 with acute myeloid leukemia, due to receive a stem cell transplant. Both conserved end residues are part of each CDR3. The D gene is left open where the match is weak. The size entry is marked missing in some rows and otherwise reads once, few, many or a size class.

V gene	J gene	clone size	D gene	CDR3 protein	CDR3 DNA
TRBV5-1	TRBJ1-2	many	.	CASSLVGETYGYTF	TGCGCCAGCAGCTTGGTTGGTGAAACCTATGGCTACACCTTC
TRBV30	TRBJ2-3	few	TRBD2	CAWSHTPGLAGSLDETDTQYF	TGTGCCTGGAGTCATACACCGGGACTAGCGGGGTCCTTGGACGAAACAGATACGCAGTATTTT
TRBV7-9	TRBJ1-5	many	.	CASSLGVIQPQHF	TGTGCCAGCAGCTTAGGAGTTATTCAGCCCCAGCATTTT
TRBV20-1	TRBJ2-1	few	.	CSARDPIRRKPYNEQFF	TGCAGTGCTAGAGATCCAATTCGGCGTAAACCGTACAATGAGCAGTTCTTC
TRBV4-1	TRBJ2-1	.	.	CASSRRRQRNNEQFF	TGCGCCAGCAGCCGCAGGCGCCAACGTAACAATGAGCAGTTCTTC
TRBV9	TRBJ2-5	many	TRBD2	CASSGGGGALETQYF	TGTGCCAGCAGCGGAGGCGGGGGGGCCCTAGAGACCCAGTACTTC
TRBV12-3/TRBV12-4	TRBJ1-2	many	.	CASSAYLYGYTF	TGTGCCAGCAGTGCATATCTCTATGGCTACACCTTC
TRBV14	TRBJ2-3	.	.	CASSQDGVRRGTQYF	TGTGCCAGCAGCCAAGACGGCGTGCGGAGGGGTACGCAGTATTTT
TRBV20-1	TRBJ1-4	many	.	CSARDGGQKNEKLFF	TGCAGTGCTAGAGATGGGGGGCAGAAAAATGAAAAACTGTTTTTT
TRBV3-1	TRBJ2-1	large	.	CASSHPGQNNEQFF	TGTGCCAGCAGCCATCCTGGACAGAACAATGAGCAGTTCTTC
TRBV12-3/TRBV12-4	TRBJ2-7	many	TRBD2	CASSLGLAGARYEQYF	TGTGCCAGCAGTTTAGGTTTAGCGGGCGCCCGCTACGAGCAGTACTTC
TRBV28	TRBJ2-1	many	.	CASSFLASAEQFF	TGTGCCAGCAGTTTCTTGGCGTCTGCGGAGCAGTTCTTC
TRBV11-2	TRBJ2-7	many	.	CASSLVGIEQYF	TGTGCCAGCAGCTTAGTAGGGATCGAGCAGTACTTC
TRBV12-5	TRBJ2-1	many	.	CASGLVRAGHRADEQFF	TGTGCTAGTGGTTTGGTAAGGGCGGGACACCGGGCGGATGAGCAGTTCTTC
TRBV15	TRBJ2-5	many	.	CATSLQVGETQYF	TGTGCCACCAGCCTCCAGGTTGGAGAGACCCAGTACTTC
TRBV4-2	TRBJ2-7	many	.	CASSQDRADHNYEQYF	TGTGCCAGCAGCCAAGATCGGGCAGACCATAACTACGAGCAGTACTTC
TRBV11-2	TRBJ2-2	many	TRBD2	CASSFTGTSGTLNTGELFF	TGTGCCAGCAGCTTTACCGGGACTAGCGGGACCCTGAACACCGGGGAGCTGTTTTTT